This T cell receptor (beta chain) was sequenced for a study of blood T cell repertoires in COVID-19. Study-wide background: There were acute and convalescent COVID-19 samples, and they came from the United States, Italy and Spain.

Trimming took off 6 bases at V and 3 bases at J, with 12 bases between the two ends. The CDR3 sequence is 14 residues long. Germline loops: CDR1 LNHDA, CDR2 SQIVND (reference sequence). The protocol was immunoSEQ multiplex PCR, while the TCRdb copy is restricted to in-frame clones and leaves out a portion. This table has about 85,000 clones, roughly four fifths appearing once. What was sequenced was peripheral blood. The gene calls are TRBV19 and TRBJ1-5; tentative D call: TRBD1 (6 bases). The clonotype was recovered from a woman older than 75 with acute or convalescent COVID-19. CDR3: CASRLQGPNQPQHF. The CDR3 nucleotides are TGTGCCAGTAGACTCCAGGGGCCCAATCAGCCCCAGCATTTT.